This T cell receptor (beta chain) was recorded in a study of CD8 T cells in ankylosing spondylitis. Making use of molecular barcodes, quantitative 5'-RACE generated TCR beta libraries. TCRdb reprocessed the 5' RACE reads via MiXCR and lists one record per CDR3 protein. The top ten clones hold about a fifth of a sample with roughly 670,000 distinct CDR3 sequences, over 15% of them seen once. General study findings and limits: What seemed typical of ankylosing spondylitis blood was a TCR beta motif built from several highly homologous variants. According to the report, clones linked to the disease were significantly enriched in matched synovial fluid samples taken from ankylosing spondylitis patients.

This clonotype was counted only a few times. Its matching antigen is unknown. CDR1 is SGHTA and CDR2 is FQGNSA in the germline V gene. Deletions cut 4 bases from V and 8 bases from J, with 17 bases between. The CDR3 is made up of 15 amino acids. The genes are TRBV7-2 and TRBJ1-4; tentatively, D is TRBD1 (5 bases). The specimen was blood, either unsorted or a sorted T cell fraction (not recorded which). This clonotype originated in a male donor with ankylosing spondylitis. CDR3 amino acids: CASSSHRGTAEKLFF. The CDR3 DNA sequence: TGTGCCAGCAGCTCCCACCGCGGGACGGCCGAAAAACTGTTTTTT.